These T cell receptor beta chains were read from a single sample in a study of vaccination and CD4 T cells after COVID-19. One entry per CDR3 protein results from TCRdb running MiXCR on the PCR reads. The sample lists approximately 10,000 distinct CDR3 sequences, roughly 50% occurring once. These receptors' targets are unknown. The sequenced sample consisted of CD4+ T cells from blood, cultured in vitro. These receptors were collected from a human donor who had recovered from COVID-19. Each CDR3 is given with its conserved first and last residue. Each record gives: J gene, D gene, V gene, clone size, CDR3 DNA, CDR3 protein. D genes are given only for firm matches. Only some rows state a clone size, as once, few, many or a class for expanded clones.

J gene: TRBJ2-5; D gene: TRBD1; V gene: TRBV7-2; clone size: .; CDR3 DNA: TGTGCCAGCAGCTCGGACAGGTGGAAAGAGACCCAGTACTTC; CDR3 protein: CASSSDRWKETQYF
J gene: TRBJ1-1; D gene: .; V gene: TRBV6-5; clone size: .; CDR3 DNA: TGTGCCAGCAGTTTCTATGAAGACACTGAAGCTTTCTTT; CDR3 protein: CASSFYEDTEAFF
J gene: TRBJ1-4; D gene: .; V gene: TRBV28; clone size: .; CDR3 DNA: TGTGCCAGTAAAGAACAGGGCCGGAATGAAAAACTGTTTTTT; CDR3 protein: CASKEQGRNEKLFF
J gene: TRBJ1-2; D gene: .; V gene: TRBV7-9; clone size: .; CDR3 DNA: TGTGCCAGCAGCTTATCGACCGCACCTAACTATGGCTACACCTTC; CDR3 protein: CASSLSTAPNYGYTF
J gene: TRBJ2-3; D gene: .; V gene: TRBV27; clone size: .; CDR3 DNA: TGTGCCAGCAGTCCCATGGGTCGGGCAGATACGCAGTATTTT; CDR3 protein: CASSPMGRADTQYF
J gene: TRBJ1-4; D gene: .; V gene: TRBV6-1; clone size: .; CDR3 DNA: TGTGCCAGCAGCAACTCTGGATCGGCTAATGAAAAACTGTTTTTT; CDR3 protein: CASSNSGSANEKLFF
J gene: TRBJ2-5; D gene: .; V gene: TRBV7-9; clone size: few; CDR3 DNA: TGTGCCAGCAGCTTAACCCGGACCCATCAAGAGACCCAGTACTTC; CDR3 protein: CASSLTRTHQETQYF
J gene: TRBJ2-1; D gene: .; V gene: TRBV20-1; clone size: once; CDR3 DNA: TGCAGTGCTAGAGTGACAATCTACAATGAGCAGTTCTTC; CDR3 protein: CSARVTIYNEQFF
J gene: TRBJ2-7; D gene: TRBD1; V gene: TRBV6-1; clone size: few; CDR3 DNA: TGTGCCAGCAGTGACTCAGGGGGCCACGAGCAGTACTTC; CDR3 protein: CASSDSGGHEQYF
J gene: TRBJ1-2; D gene: .; V gene: TRBV6-5; clone size: .; CDR3 DNA: TGTGCCAGCAGTTACTCGCCTGACGGTAACTATGGCTACACCTTC; CDR3 protein: CASSYSPDGNYGYTF
J gene: TRBJ1-1; D gene: TRBD1; V gene: TRBV11-3; clone size: .; CDR3 DNA: TGTGCCAGCAGCATCCGACAGGGGGCGGTGACTGAAGCTTTCTTT; CDR3 protein: CASSIRQGAVTEAFF
J gene: TRBJ2-3; D gene: TRBD2; V gene: TRBV19; clone size: .; CDR3 DNA: TGTGCCAGTAGTACCCAGCGGGGGGGACGCACAGATACGCAGTATTTT; CDR3 protein: CASSTQRGGRTDTQYF
J gene: TRBJ2-7; D gene: .; V gene: TRBV7-2; clone size: .; CDR3 DNA: TGTGCCAGCAGCTCCAACAGCTACGAGCAGTACTTC; CDR3 protein: CASSSNSYEQYF
J gene: TRBJ1-5; D gene: .; V gene: TRBV30; clone size: .; CDR3 DNA: TGTGCCTGGAGTGGGACCTTTGACAATCAGCCCCAGCATTTT; CDR3 protein: CAWSGTFDNQPQHF
J gene: TRBJ2-5; D gene: TRBD2; V gene: TRBV7-2; clone size: .; CDR3 DNA: TGTGCCAGCAGCTTAAATGCCCTAGCGGCCCTGGAGACCCAGTACTTC; CDR3 protein: CASSLNALAALETQYF
J gene: TRBJ1-4; D gene: .; V gene: TRBV5-1; clone size: .; CDR3 DNA: TGCGCCAGCAGCCCCGGTGGGGGGTTTAATGAAAAACTGTTTTTT; CDR3 protein: CASSPGGGFNEKLFF
J gene: TRBJ2-3; D gene: TRBD1; V gene: TRBV24-1; clone size: .; CDR3 DNA: TGTGCCACCAATTCTAGGGGGCAAACAGATACGCAGTATTTT; CDR3 protein: CATNSRGQTDTQYF
J gene: TRBJ2-2; D gene: .; V gene: TRBV19; clone size: .; CDR3 DNA: TGTGCCAGTAGTATCATCGGGCCGGTATGGGGTACCGGGGAGCTGTTTTTT; CDR3 protein: CASSIIGPVWGTGELFF
J gene: TRBJ1-5; D gene: .; V gene: TRBV6-1; clone size: few; CDR3 DNA: TGTGCCAGCAGTGACAGGGGAAGCAATCAGCCCCAGCATTTT; CDR3 protein: CASSDRGSNQPQHF
J gene: TRBJ2-4; D gene: .; V gene: TRBV7-9; clone size: .; CDR3 DNA: TGTGCCAGCAGCCGGCCGACATCCCGAAACATTCAGTACTTC; CDR3 protein: CASSRPTSRNIQYF
J gene: TRBJ1-1; D gene: .; V gene: TRBV19; clone size: .; CDR3 DNA: TGTGCCAGTAGTATTAGGGGACACCCAACGGTCACTGAAGCTTTCTTT; CDR3 protein: CASSIRGHPTVTEAFF
J gene: TRBJ1-2; D gene: .; V gene: TRBV19; clone size: .; CDR3 DNA: TGTGCCAGTAGTATGGGCACAATAGCTAACTATGGCTACACCTTC; CDR3 protein: CASSMGTIANYGYTF
J gene: TRBJ1-5; D gene: .; V gene: TRBV28; clone size: .; CDR3 DNA: TGTGCCAGCAGTTTACTGTGGGGAGTTAATCAGCCCCAGCATTTT; CDR3 protein: CASSLLWGVNQPQHF
J gene: TRBJ2-5; D gene: .; V gene: TRBV20-1; clone size: .; CDR3 DNA: TGCAGTGCTAGACCACAAGAGACCCAGTACTTC; CDR3 protein: CSARPQETQYF
J gene: TRBJ2-7; D gene: .; V gene: TRBV7-9; clone size: large; CDR3 DNA: TGTGCCAGCAGCTTGGGGGACGGAAGGACCTACGAGCAGTACTTC; CDR3 protein: CASSLGDGRTYEQYF
J gene: TRBJ1-6; D gene: .; V gene: TRBV27; clone size: few; CDR3 DNA: TGTGCCAGCAGTTTGAGGTTTAATTCACCCCTCCACTTT; CDR3 protein: CASSLRFNSPLHF
J gene: TRBJ1-1; D gene: TRBD1; V gene: TRBV20-1; clone size: .; CDR3 DNA: TGCAGTGCTAGGGCCGTAACCGGACAGGGGGCCGGAGCTTTCTTT; CDR3 protein: CSARAVTGQGAGAFF
J gene: TRBJ1-5; D gene: .; V gene: TRBV7-9; clone size: few; CDR3 DNA: TGTGCCAGCAGCTTCGACAGCAATCAGCCCCAGCATTTT; CDR3 protein: CASSFDSNQPQHF
J gene: TRBJ2-5; D gene: TRBD2; V gene: TRBV5-1; clone size: .; CDR3 DNA: TGCGCCAGCAGAGCCGGGACTAGCGGGAGGGGAGAGACCCAGTACTTC; CDR3 protein: CASRAGTSGRGETQYF
J gene: TRBJ2-3; D gene: .; V gene: TRBV19; clone size: .; CDR3 DNA: TGTGCCAGTAGTAACCAGGGGGGCCCAGATACGCAGTATTTT; CDR3 protein: CASSNQGGPDTQYF
J gene: TRBJ1-2; D gene: .; V gene: TRBV19; clone size: few; CDR3 DNA: TGTGCCAGTAGCGGTAGCTATGGCTACACCTTC; CDR3 protein: CASSGSYGYTF
J gene: TRBJ2-2; D gene: TRBD2; V gene: TRBV6-5; clone size: .; CDR3 DNA: TGTGCCAGCAGTTACACCTCTAGCGGGGAGAACACCGGGGAGCTGTTTTTT; CDR3 protein: CASSYTSSGENTGELFF
J gene: TRBJ1-1; D gene: .; V gene: TRBV6-5; clone size: .; CDR3 DNA: TGTGCCAGCAGTTACGCGCGGCGGGATGAAGCTTTCTTT; CDR3 protein: CASSYARRDEAFF
J gene: TRBJ1-3; D gene: .; V gene: TRBV20-1; clone size: .; CDR3 DNA: TGCAGTGCTAGAGACAGGGTGGCTGGAAACACCATATATTTT; CDR3 protein: CSARDRVAGNTIYF
J gene: TRBJ2-3; D gene: .; V gene: TRBV12-3/TRBV12-4; clone size: .; CDR3 DNA: TGTGCCAGCAGTTTAGCGGGGGTTAGCGTAAGCACAGATACGCAGTATTTT; CDR3 protein: CASSLAGVSVSTDTQYF
J gene: TRBJ1-3; D gene: TRBD1; V gene: TRBV20-1; clone size: .; CDR3 DNA: TGCAGTGCCGGGACAGGCGGAAACACCATATATTTT; CDR3 protein: CSAGTGGNTIYF
J gene: TRBJ2-1; D gene: .; V gene: TRBV20-1; clone size: .; CDR3 DNA: TGCAGTGCTAGAGATAGGAGGGTCAGCTCCTACAATGAGCAGTTCTTC; CDR3 protein: CSARDRRVSSYNEQFF
J gene: TRBJ2-5; D gene: .; V gene: TRBV7-2; clone size: .; CDR3 DNA: TGTGCCAGCAGCGAGAACAGCAGGGAAGAGACCCAGTACTTC; CDR3 protein: CASSENSREETQYF
J gene: TRBJ1-1; D gene: .; V gene: TRBV6-1; clone size: .; CDR3 DNA: TGTGCCAGCAGGGCGGATTTGGGGGGCACTGAAGCTTTCTTT; CDR3 protein: CASRADLGGTEAFF
J gene: TRBJ1-6; D gene: .; V gene: TRBV20-1; clone size: few; CDR3 DNA: TGCAGTGCTAGAGATTCGGGGTTTAGGTCACCCCTCCACTTT; CDR3 protein: CSARDSGFRSPLHF